Following are 20 T cell receptor beta chains from one sample sequenced in a study of cytomegalovirus exposure and HLA in healthy donors. Primers: 60 Vbeta forward and 13 Jbeta reverse. Libraries were prepared by immunoSEQ multiplex PCR; TCRdb keeps only in-frame clonotypes and omits some of them. This sample carries 130,000 or so clones, about 80% of them seen once, and the ten largest clones take about 1.8%. The sample comprised PBMCs. All receptors derive from a young man in good health and CMV-seronegative.

V gene TRBV12-5 combines with J gene TRBJ1-4; D not resolved. Deletions cut 2 bases from V and 8 bases from J, with 12 bases between. This CDR3 has 14 residues. CDR1 is LGHNT, CDR2 FRNRAP, per germline. In nucleotides, the CDR3 is TGTGCTAGTGGTTTGTCACTCCGCCCAGAAAAACTGTTTTTT. This translates into CASGLSLRPEKLFF.

The genes are TRBV6-5 and TRBJ2-1, with 10 bases identical to TRBD2. The CDR3 is made up of 15 amino acids. The trim removed 6 bases at V and 6 bases at J, leaving 8 bases unmatched. Germline V gene sequence: CDR1 MNHEY, CDR2 SVGAGI. CDR3 nucleotides: TGTGCCAGCAGCCCAGCGGGGGGGCCCGGCAATGAGCAGTTCTTC. Its protein product is CASSPAGGPGNEQFF.

The V call is TRBV19, the J call TRBJ1-1; unclear D gene. In germline, CDR1 is LNHDA, CDR2 SQIVND (reference sequence). The V gene lost 3 bases and the J gene lost 3 bases, with 5 bases spanning the gap. The length of the CDR3 is 12 residues. CDR3 protein: CASSMSDTEAFF. DNA for the CDR3: TGTGCCAGTAGTATGTCCGACACTGAAGCTTTCTTT.

In this sample, this clone turned up a few times. The CDR3 bases are TGTGCCAGCAGCTTACCCACAGAGGGGGAGGCTTTCTTT. Translating it yields CASSLPTEGEAFF. V is TRBV7-9 and J is TRBJ1-1, with D possibly being TRBD1 (6 bases). CDR1 is SEHNR and CDR2 is FQNEAQ in the germline V gene (reference sequence). V was trimmed by 2 bases and J by 11 bases, leaving 15 bases between them. This CDR3 spans 13 amino acids.

The chain has TRBV5-4 and TRBJ2-3; D is unclear. V shed 8 bases and J shed 1 base, with 11 bases lying between them. The CDR3 consists of 13 residues. Germline V gene sequence: CDR1 SGHNT, CDR2 YYREEE (reference sequence). CDR3 in amino acids: CASWAVGTDTQYF. CDR3 in DNA: TGTGCCAGTTGGGCTGTGGGCACAGATACGCAGTATTTT.

The V and J genes are TRBV14 and TRBJ1-4; 8 bases agree with TRBD1. V dropped 4 bases and J dropped 0; count of bases not matched to a gene: 4. Germline values: CDR1 SGHDN, CDR2 FVKESK. CDR3 length: 16 residues. The CDR3 region has the DNA TGTGCCAGCAGCCCCGGGACAGGCCCAACTAATGAAAAACTGTTTTTT. It specifies CASSPGTGPTNEKLFF.

The chain recombines TRBV11-2 with TRBJ1-2; 8 bases map to TRBD1. With V trimmed by 3 bases and J by 8 bases, 14 bases remained unmatched. In germline, CDR1 is SGHAT, CDR2 FQNNGV. This CDR3 has 16 residues. The chain's CDR3 is CASSFGSGQVYTGYTF. As DNA, the CDR3 is TGTGCCAGCAGCTTCGGCTCGGGACAGGTGTATACGGGCTACACCTTC.

This sequence joins TRBV19 and TRBJ2-7; 10 bases align to TRBD1. J lost 3 bases, V lost 4 bases, and 18 bases had no gene match. Germline V CDR1 and CDR2: LNHDA, SQIVND (reference sequence). The CDR3 contains 19 residues. CDR3 bases: TGTGCCAGTAGTAACCCCCGTGGGACAGGGGTTACACCTGTCTACGAGCAGTACTTC. Its translation: CASSNPRGTGVTPVYEQYF.

The V and J genes are TRBV15 and TRBJ2-2, with 8 bases that match TRBD2. Losses at the gene ends were 8 bases for V and 7 bases for J; bases not matched to a gene: 9. CDR1 is LNHNV and CDR2 is YYDKDF in the germline V gene (reference sequence). The CDR3 consists of 14 residues. The CDR3 sequence: CATGSGGRGGELFF. The CDR3 DNA sequence: TGTGCCACCGGGTCGGGGGGGCGGGGCGGGGAGCTGTTTTTT.

J is TRBJ2-5 and V is TRBV5-1; D is undetermined. Germline V gene data show CDR1 as SGHRS and CDR2 as YFSETQ. This CDR3 has 15 residues. Trimming shortened V by 0 bases and J by 0 bases, and 9 bases separated the two germline ends. The CDR3 loop reads CASSLVGDYQETQYF. CDR3 sequence (DNA): TGCGCCAGCAGCTTGGTCGGTGACTACCAAGAGACCCAGTACTTC.

This sequence joins TRBV6-1 and TRBJ2-3, with a weak D call TRBD2 (6 bases). V lost 0 bases and J 0 bases, leaving 13 bases between the germline ends. The V gene's germline CDR1 is MNHNS and CDR2 SASEGT. There are 17 residues in the CDR3. The CDR3 DNA sequence: TGTGCCAGCAGTGAAGCGGGAACGGGAGCTAGCACAGATACGCAGTATTTT. Translation gives CASSEAGTGASTDTQYF.

The V call is TRBV10-3, the J call TRBJ2-1, with 8 bases aligning to TRBD2. Germline lookup yields CDR1 ENHRY and CDR2 SYGVKD. The CDR3 contains 14 residues. The ends lost 4 bases at V and 2 bases at J; junction bases unmatched: 1. The CDR3 reads CAISAGGPYNEQFF. CDR3 in DNA: TGTGCCATCAGTGCGGGGGGGCCCTACAATGAGCAGTTCTTC.

This clone was seen only once. The chain couples TRBV18 to TRBJ2-3, with D perhaps TRBD2 (6 bases). The germline V gene encodes CDR1 KGHSH and CDR2 LQKENI. The CDR3 sequence is 14 residues long. The germline V and J ends were trimmed by 3 bases and 5 bases, with 12 bases remaining between them. The CDR3 DNA is TGTGCCAGCTCACCCTGGCGGGGCGGAGATACGCAGTATTTT. Its translation is CASSPWRGGDTQYF.

The CDR3: CASSPQNTEAFF. The DNA for the CDR3 is TGTGCCAGCAGCCCCCAGAACACTGAAGCTTTCTTT. The chain employs TRBV11-1 and TRBJ1-1; D gene unclear. V was shortened by 5 bases and J by 1 base, with 5 bases between the two germline ends. Germline CDR1 and CDR2: SGHAT and FQDESV (reference sequence). The CDR3 consists of 12 residues.

The gene calls are TRBV7-8 and TRBJ1-5; possible D gene TRBD1, 6 bases. The CDR3 sequence is 15 residues long. Germline loops: CDR1 SGHVS, CDR2 FQNEAQ. Deletions cut 5 bases from V and 6 bases from J, with 17 bases between. CDR3 residues: CASSRAAGGAQPQHF. The CDR3, as DNA: TGTGCCAGCAGCAGAGCGGCGGGGGGGGCTCAGCCCCAGCATTTT.

The sample holds a few counts of this clone. This rearrangement joins TRBV6-6 to TRBJ1-4; D is ambiguous. The CDR3 has 13 amino acids. From germline, CDR1 is MNHNY and CDR2 SVGAGI (reference sequence). V was cut by 6 bases and J by 0 bases, with 5 bases left in between. The DNA of the CDR3 is TGTGCCAGCAGACAGACAACTAATGAAAAACTGTTTTTT. Its protein is CASRQTTNEKLFF.

This chain uses TRBV9 with TRBJ1-4, with D possibly being TRBD1 (5 bases). CDR1 and CDR2 (germline): SGDLS, YYNGEE. The germline V and J ends were trimmed by 0 bases and 3 bases, with 12 bases remaining between them. The CDR3 loop spans 16 amino acids. This chain's CDR3 is CASSVGTRAANEKLFF. The CDR3 nucleotides read TGTGCCAGCAGCGTAGGAACCAGGGCAGCTAATGAAAAACTGTTTTTT.

The chain is built from TRBV5-1 and TRBJ2-1; the match to TRBD2 covers 9 bases. Trimming cost V 0 bases and J 7 bases; bases outside gene matches: 5. The CDR3 consists of 15 residues. Per germline, CDR1 SGHRS and CDR2 YFSETQ. CDR3 region: CASSLEGGGANEQFF. In DNA, the CDR3 is TGCGCCAGCAGCTTGGAAGGCGGGGGGGCAAATGAGCAGTTCTTC.

The gene calls are TRBV5-6 and TRBJ1-6; D is undetermined. The germline CDR1 and CDR2 sequences are SGHDT and YYEEEE. The CDR3 runs to 17 residues. V dropped 0 bases and J dropped 6 bases, with 16 bases sitting between them. The CDR3 spells CASSLGALLLGNSPLHF. The DNA for the CDR3 is TGTGCCAGCAGCTTGGGGGCCCTCCTGCTGGGTAATTCACCCCTCCACTTT.

The genes are TRBV6-5 and TRBJ2-3; weak D call: TRBD2 (6 bases). Germline lookup yields CDR1 MNHEY and CDR2 SVGAGI. The CDR3 runs 15 residues. V lost 5 bases and J lost 2, with 14 bases in between. CDR3 nucleotides: TGTGCCAGCAGTCAGTCGGCGGGGCTCACAGATACGCAGTATTTT. Translation: CASSQSAGLTDTQYF.